This T cell receptor (beta chain) was captured in a study of cytomegalovirus exposure and HLA in healthy donors (TCRdb year 2017). Background on the whole study: According to a later analysis, the roughly 120 validation repertoires were produced on the same platform as the 680 or so repertoires of the first cohort. The study aimed to test whether signatures of past pathogen exposure could be identified by cataloging public T cell receptors. In addition to the first cohort of about 650 subjects, a separate validation cohort of around 110 different subjects was used. The study combined high-throughput TCR immunosequencing, statistical association of individual TCRs with disease status, and machine learning to predict cytomegalovirus infection status.

The library came from the immunoSEQ multiplex PCR assay. On the study's bioinformatics: To diagnose cytomegalovirus status from the catalog of TCR beta chain sequences, a statistical classification framework was built. Entries here come from immuneACCESS through TCRdb and include only in-frame sequences with V and J called. Some clones fail to appear in such tables; in the studies checked, an unresolved V gene covers under half of the shortfall, and the cause of the remainder is unknown. D and trimming were read from the DNA, whereas the V and J calls and clone size are those reported in that table. In all, the sample holds over 50,000 clones, and approximately 95% of those were seen once. The ten largest clones add up to 1.2% of the sample. General study outcomes and caveats: In vitro tests confirmed that a few of the cytomegalovirus-associated TCR beta chains recognize cytomegalovirus antigens. All 120 or so repertoires were used to score co-occurrence in the validation cohort in a later analysis, because that analysis had no HLA typing for the cohort. A later analysis found that TCRs clustered in the first cohort also tended to co-occur in the roughly 120 validation repertoires, with approximately 94% of cluster scores above 0. While some public TCRs were present in many individuals, most TCR sequences turned up only very rarely across donors. In the study, 150 to 200 TCR beta chains were listed as associated with cytomegalovirus. The classifier was reported to diagnose cytomegalovirus status with high specificity and sensitivity in both the original cohort and the validation cohort. It was suggested by the authors that the approach could potentially be generalized to other disease states and immunological phenotypes.

The donors belonged to the validation cohort of about 120 subjects, which was separate from the approximately 660-subject first cohort. The V end gives up 5 bases and the J end 5 bases, leaving 5 bases in the junction not matched to a gene. Per the germline V gene, MGHDK is the CDR1 and SYGVNS is the CDR2. The CDR3, cysteine through phenylalanine, is 14 amino acids long. Of the read, only the CDR3 DNA is kept; its 42 bases are in frame from base 1. A note on this clone: Its target antigen remains unknown. Per-base quality was not reported, and no clone a single base away is much larger than it.

The V and J genes are TRBV25-1 and TRBJ1-1; the central 10 bases match TRBD1. Material for sequencing was PBMCs. The TCR sequence derives from a woman aged 18-29 years in good health and CMV-seronegative. The CDR3 has the sequence CASSSRQGATEAFF. In nucleotides, the sequence is TGTGCCAGCAGTAGCAGACAGGGGGCAACTGAAGCTTTCTTT.